This TCR beta chain appears in the sequencing data of a study of response to subunit inactivated influenza vaccine. Germline V gene data show CDR1 as MNHEY and CDR2 as SMNVEV (reference sequence). V was pared by 6 bases and J by 0 bases, with 9 bases between. This CDR3 spans 13 amino acids. TCRdb ran MiXCR on the RT-PCR reads and lists one entry per CDR3 protein. The sample shows hundreds of thousands of distinct CDR3 sequences, around 10% of them seen only once. This sample was shared with a second study, whose subject was T cells expressing NK-cell markers. That source reports: Generation of TCR beta cDNA was performed by 5'RACE template switching incorporating UMIs. Dominant NKG2C+ clonotype frequencies of 1.0-7.0% of CD8+ T cells were measured in a handful of donors.

The source of this sequence is a man aged 50-59 years who received an inactivated influenza vaccine. The input for sequencing was PBMCs from blood, taken on the day of vaccination. The V gene is TRBV27, the J gene TRBJ2-7; possibly TRBD1 for D (6 bases). CDR3 sequence reads: CASRQDSSYEQYF. The CDR3 bases are TGTGCCAGCAGACAGGACAGCTCCTACGAGCAGTACTTC.